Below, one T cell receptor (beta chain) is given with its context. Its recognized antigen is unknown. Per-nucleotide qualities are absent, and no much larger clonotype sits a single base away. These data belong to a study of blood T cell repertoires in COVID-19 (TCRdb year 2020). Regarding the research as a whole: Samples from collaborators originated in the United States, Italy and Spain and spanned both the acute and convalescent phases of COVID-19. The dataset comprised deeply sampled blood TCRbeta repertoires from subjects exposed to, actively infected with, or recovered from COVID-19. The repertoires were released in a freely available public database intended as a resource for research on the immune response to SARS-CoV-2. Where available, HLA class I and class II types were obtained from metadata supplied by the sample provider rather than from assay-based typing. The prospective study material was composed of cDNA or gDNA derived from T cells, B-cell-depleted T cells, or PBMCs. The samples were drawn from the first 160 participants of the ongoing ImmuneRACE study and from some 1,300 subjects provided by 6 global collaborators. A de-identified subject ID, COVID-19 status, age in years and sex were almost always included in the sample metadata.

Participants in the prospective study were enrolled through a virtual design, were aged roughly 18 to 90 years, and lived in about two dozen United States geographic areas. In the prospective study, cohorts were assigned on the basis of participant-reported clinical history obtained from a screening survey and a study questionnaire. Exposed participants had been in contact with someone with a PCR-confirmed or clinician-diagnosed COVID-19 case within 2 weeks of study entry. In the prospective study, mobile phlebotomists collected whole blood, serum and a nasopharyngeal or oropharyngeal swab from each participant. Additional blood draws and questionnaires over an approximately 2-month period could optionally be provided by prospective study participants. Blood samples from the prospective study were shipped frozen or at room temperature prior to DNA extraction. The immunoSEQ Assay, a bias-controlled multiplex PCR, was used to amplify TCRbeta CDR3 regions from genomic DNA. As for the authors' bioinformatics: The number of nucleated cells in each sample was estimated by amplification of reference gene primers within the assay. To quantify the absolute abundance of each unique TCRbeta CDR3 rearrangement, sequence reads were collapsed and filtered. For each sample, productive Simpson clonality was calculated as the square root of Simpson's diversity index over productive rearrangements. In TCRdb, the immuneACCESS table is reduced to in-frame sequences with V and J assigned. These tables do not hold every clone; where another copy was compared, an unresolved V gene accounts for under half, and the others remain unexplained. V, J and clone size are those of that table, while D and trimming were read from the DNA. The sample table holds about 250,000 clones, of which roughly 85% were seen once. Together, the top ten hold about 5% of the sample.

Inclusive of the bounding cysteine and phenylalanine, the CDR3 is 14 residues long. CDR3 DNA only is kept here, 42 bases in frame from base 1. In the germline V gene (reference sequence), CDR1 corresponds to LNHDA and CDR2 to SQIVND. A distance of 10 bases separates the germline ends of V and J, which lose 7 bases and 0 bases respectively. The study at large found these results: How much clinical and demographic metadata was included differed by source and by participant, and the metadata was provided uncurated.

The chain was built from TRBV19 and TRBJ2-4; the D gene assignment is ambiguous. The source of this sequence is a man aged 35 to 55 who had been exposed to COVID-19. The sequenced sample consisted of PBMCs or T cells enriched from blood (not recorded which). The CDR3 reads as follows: CASNSQLAKNIQYF. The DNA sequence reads TGTGCCAGTAATTCCCAACTAGCCAAAAACATTCAGTACTTC.